This T cell receptor beta chain was identified in a study of blood T cell repertoires in COVID-19. The data were produced by immunoSEQ multiplex PCR, yet TCRdb's version contains in-frame clones alone and is incomplete. The sample records under 200,000 clones, around 79% being singletons. The CDR3 is made up of 15 amino acids. Germline V CDR1 and CDR2: SEHNR, FQNEAQ (reference sequence). Trimming cost V 5 bases and J 0 bases, with 10 bases left between them. This clone was observed a single time. The genes are TRBV7-9 and TRBJ1-4; D gene ambiguous. Sequenced sample: peripheral blood. This clonotype originated in a woman between 40 and 50 years old with COVID-19, enrolled during active disease. The CDR3 DNA reads as TGTGCCAGCAGCGCCTCGGGTCCAACTAATGAAAAACTGTTTTTT. Its translation is CASSASGPTNEKLFF.